The 2 T cell receptor beta chains in this list originate from one sample, sequenced in a study of blood T cell repertoires in COVID-19. Some clones are missing from TCRdb's copy, which holds only in-frame ones; the method was immunoSEQ multiplex PCR. The sample consists of 240,000 or so clones, 88% of them appearing once. Sample: peripheral blood. These receptor sequences come from a woman aged 40 to 50 who had recovered from COVID-19.

This chain connects TRBV7-9 to TRBJ2-5; D is perhaps TRBD2 (6 bases). Germline lookup yields CDR1 SEHNR and CDR2 FQNEAQ (reference sequence). The length of the CDR3 is 13 residues. CDR3 DNA sequence: TGTGCTGGGCGGGGCGGCCCACAAGAGACCCAGTACTTC. This translates into CAGRGGPQETQYF. Supplemented by reference TRBV7-9 and TRBJ2-5, the full variable domain reads DTGVSQNPRHKITKRGQNVTFRCDPISEHNRLYWYRQTLGQGPEFLTYFQNEAQLEKSRLLSDRFSAERPKGSFSTLEIQRTEQGDSAMYLCAGRGGPQETQYFGPGTRLLVL.

The chain employs TRBV5-4 and TRBJ2-5, with a possible D match to TRBD2 (5 bases). CDR3 length equals 14 residues. V was trimmed by 0 bases and J by 1 base, leaving 7 bases between them. Germline CDR1 is SGHNT and CDR2 is YYREEE (reference sequence). The CDR3 region has the DNA TGTGCCAGCAGCTTGGACCGGGGCCAAGAGACCCAGTACTTC. Protein: CASSLDRGQETQYF.